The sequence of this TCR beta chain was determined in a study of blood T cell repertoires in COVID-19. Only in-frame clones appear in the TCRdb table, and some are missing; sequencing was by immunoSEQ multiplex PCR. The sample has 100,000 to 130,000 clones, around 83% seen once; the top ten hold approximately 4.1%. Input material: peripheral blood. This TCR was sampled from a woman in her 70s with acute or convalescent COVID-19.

CDR3 amino acids: CASSQNTGGTETQYF. In DNA form, the CDR3 reads TGTGCCAGCAGCCAAAACACAGGGGGCACGGAGACCCAGTACTTC. This chain uses TRBV7-9 with TRBJ2-5; 9 bases match TRBD1. Germline loops: CDR1 SEHNR, CDR2 FQNEAQ (reference sequence). This CDR3 spans 15 amino acids. V shed 5 bases and J 5 bases; nucleotides not matched to a gene: 9.